The sequence of this T cell receptor (beta chain) was determined in a study of T cell responses to AZD1222 COVID-19 vaccine. Profiling relied on immunoSEQ multiplex PCR, and the TCRdb table lists in-frame clones only, not all of them. This repertoire shows tens of thousands of clones, about nine tenths found once; its top ten account for 25% to 35%. Whole-study results and caveats: Donors skewed white British and female; clonal diversity was possibly underestimated. The study found vaccine-associated CD4 TCRs spanning spike, dominant at 160-218 and 743-854. Spike-specific TCR breadth and depth went up after people got two AZD1222 doses.

Note on this clone: The antigen remains unidentified.

Timing groups of about 4 and about 12 weeks for second doses were pooled. Sequencing was performed on peripheral blood, taken 28 days after the second AZD1222 dose. The receptor was isolated from an adult who received the AZD1222 COVID-19 vaccine.

The CDR3 reads CAGQGEGNQPQHF. CDR3 in DNA: TGTGCGGGACAGGGTGAAGGCAATCAGCCCCAGCATTTT. V gene TRBV6-5 combines with J gene TRBJ1-5; 9 positions match TRBD1. This CDR3 is built from 13 residues. The V gene's germline CDR1 is MNHEY and CDR2 SVGAGI.